This T cell receptor (beta chain) was captured in a study of blood T cell repertoires in COVID-19. Study as a whole: PBMCs, B-cell-depleted T cells, or T cells provided the cDNA or gDNA that made up the material.

The repertoire was sequenced with immunoSEQ multiplex PCR; TCRdb's copy has only in-frame clones and lacks some. The profile shows around 90,000 clones, just over 85% of them singletons. This clonotype originated in a man aged 50 to 59 with COVID-19, enrolled during active disease. Specimen: peripheral blood.

The CDR3 sequence: CSASSTINQPQHF. CDR3 in DNA: TGCAGTGCTAGTTCGACAATTAATCAGCCCCAGCATTTT. This chain links TRBV20-1 with TRBJ1-5, with no clear D. The CDR3 is 13 residues long. The V gene lost 3 bases and the J gene lost 4 bases, with 10 bases spanning the gap. The germline V gene has CDR1 DFQATT and CDR2 SNEGSKA (reference sequence).